Below are 17 T cell receptor beta chains sequenced from a single sample in a study of blood T cell repertoires in COVID-19. The data were produced by immunoSEQ multiplex PCR, yet TCRdb's version contains in-frame clones alone and is incomplete. The profile shows about 120,000 clones, under 85% of them singletons. Sequencing was performed on peripheral blood. All receptors derive from a man between 60 and 75 years old with acute or convalescent COVID-19.

This chain uses TRBV6-5 with TRBJ1-2; D unresolved. CDR1 MNHEY and CDR2 SVGAGI come from the germline V gene. The CDR3 totals 14 residues. Trimming shortened V by 0 bases and J by 2 bases, and 7 bases separated the two germline ends. In DNA, the CDR3 is TGTGCCAGCAGTTACTCGAGCGGGAACTATGGCTACACCTTC. Its protein product is CASSYSSGNYGYTF.

In DNA form, the CDR3 reads TGTGCCTGGAGTAAATGGCGGGATGCCCGCACAGATACGCAGTATTTT. Translating gives CAWSKWRDARTDTQYF. V and J are TRBV30 and TRBJ2-3, with TRBD2 as a possible D gene (6 bases). V lost 2 bases and J lost 1, with 16 bases in between. The CDR3 totals 16 residues. Germline assignment: CDR1 GTSNPN and CDR2 SVGIG (reference sequence).

The chain links TRBV7-3 to TRBJ1-2; D unclear. V gave up 9 bases and J gave up 8 bases, with 13 bases separating them. Germline V CDR1 and CDR2: SGHTA, FQGTGA. The CDR3 consists of 11 residues. The CDR3 reads CARVKREGYTF. The CDR3 nucleotides are TGTGCCAGAGTAAAGAGGGAGGGCTACACCTTC.

The J gene is TRBJ1-2, the V gene TRBV20-1; D not certain. The CDR3 runs 10 residues. Looked up from germline, CDR1 is DFQATT and CDR2 is SNEGSKA (reference sequence). Trimming cost V 6 bases and J 7 bases, with 9 bases left between them. The CDR3 DNA reads TGCAGTGCCGGGTCGGTTGGCTACACCTTC. Translated: CSAGSVGYTF.

In its sample, this clone was seen once. This sequence joins TRBV29-1 and TRBJ1-2; D is unclear. The CDR3 has 14 amino acids. Germline CDR1 SQVTM, CDR2 ANQGSEA. Trimming pared 5 bases from V and 4 bases from J, leaving 17 bases between. The DNA for the CDR3 is TGCAGCGTTAACGTGGCGGTCTCCGGCTATGGCTACACCTTC. It is translated as CSVNVAVSGYGYTF.

The V gene is TRBV28, the J gene TRBJ1-4; no reliable D call. Trimming shortened V by 3 bases and J by 5 bases, and 10 bases separated the two germline ends. From germline, CDR1 is MDHEN and CDR2 SYDVKM. The CDR3 totals 14 residues. The CDR3 bases are TGTGCCAGCAGTTTTAGTTGGGCAAATGAAAAACTGTTTTTT. Translated: CASSFSWANEKLFF. Based on the CDR3 plus reference TRBV28 and TRBJ1-4, the full variable domain is DVKVTQSSRYLVKRTGEKVFLECVQDMDHENMFWYRQDPGLGLRLIYFSYDVKMKEKGDIPEGYSVSREKKERFSLILESASTNQTSMYLCASSFSWANEKLFFGSGTQLSVL.

The chain has TRBV6-5 and TRBJ1-2; 7 bases align to TRBD1. Germline CDR1 is MNHEY and CDR2 is SVGAGI. Unmatched junction bases numbered 4, after V lost 6 bases and J lost 0 bases. This CDR3 comprises 14 residues. CDR3 protein: CASSHDRANYGYTF. The CDR3 region has the DNA TGTGCCAGCAGCCACGACAGGGCTAACTATGGCTACACCTTC.

The chain uses TRBV3-1 (or the pseudogene TRBV3-2) and TRBJ1-2; 7 bases are a match to TRBD1. This CDR3 has 14 amino acids. Germline CDR1 is LGHDT and CDR2 is YNNKEL (reference sequence). After removal of 3 bases from V and 4 bases from J, the junction contained 5 bases not matched to a gene. The CDR3 is CASSQRDSSYGYTF. The CDR3 region has the DNA TGTGCCAGCAGCCAGAGGGACAGTAGCTATGGCTACACCTTC.

The V gene is TRBV5-1, the J gene TRBJ2-2, with D possibly being TRBD2 (7 bases). The CDR3 totals 16 residues. Trimming cost V 4 bases and J 7 bases, with 20 bases left between them. The germline CDR1 and CDR2 sequences are SGHRS and YFSETQ. Written as DNA, the CDR3 is TGCGCCAGCAGCGGGTTCGGGGGGCGCCAAATCGGGGAGCTGTTTTTT. Amino acid sequence: CASSGFGGRQIGELFF. The variable domain in full, completed from reference TRBV5-1 and TRBJ2-2, reads KAGVTQTPRYLIKTRGQQVTLSCSPISGHRSVSWYQQTPGQGLQFLFEYFSETQRNKGNFPGRFSGRQFSNSRSEMNVSTLELGDSALYLCASSGFGGRQIGELFFGEGSRLTVL.

The rearrangement uses TRBV11-3 and TRBJ1-1; D is perhaps TRBD1 (5 bases). The CDR3 consists of 14 residues. V dropped 5 bases and J dropped 6 bases, with 16 bases sitting between them. The V gene's germline CDR1 is SGHNT and CDR2 YENEEA. CDR3 residues: CASSPSQGPAEAFF. As DNA, the CDR3 is TGTGCCAGCAGCCCCTCCCAGGGCCCGGCTGAAGCTTTCTTT.

This clone showed up just once. The chain uses TRBV30 and TRBJ2-6; 10 bases are a match to TRBD1. The J segment lost 0 bases and the V segment lost 5 bases, leaving 1 base of the junction unmatched. The germline CDR1 and CDR2 sequences are GTSNPN and SVGIG (reference sequence). The CDR3 consists of 15 residues. CDR3: CAWGQGGSGANVLTF. The CDR3 nucleotides read TGTGCCTGGGGACAGGGGGGCTCTGGGGCCAACGTCCTGACTTTC.

This clone was recorded only once. J is TRBJ2-5 and V is TRBV19; 9 positions match TRBD1. Germline values: CDR1 LNHDA, CDR2 SQIVND (reference sequence). Trimming at V came to 6 bases and at J to 5 bases, leaving 4 bases not matched to a gene. The CDR3 extends over 13 amino acids. CDR3 sequence: CASSAQGAETQYF. CDR3 in DNA: TGTGCCAGTAGCGCACAGGGGGCGGAGACCCAGTACTTC.

J is TRBJ1-5 and V is TRBV18; 9 bases fit TRBD1. Unmatched junction bases numbered 10, after V lost 3 bases and J lost 4 bases. Germline V lookup: CDR1 KGHSH, CDR2 LQKENI. This CDR3 contains 17 residues. In nucleotides, the CDR3 is TGTGCCAGCTCACCGACCGACAGGGGGATTCGAAATCAGCCCCAGCATTTT. Its translation: CASSPTDRGIRNQPQHF. The full variable domain, with the rest looked up from reference TRBV18 and TRBJ1-5, is NAGVMQNPRHLVRRRGQEARLRCSPMKGHSHVYWYRQLPEEGLKFMVYLQKENIIDESGMPKERFSAEFPKEGPSILRIQQVVRGDSAAYFCASSPTDRGIRNQPQHFGDGTRLSIL.

This chain joins TRBV6-5 and TRBJ2-2, with 7 positions matching TRBD1. Germline values: CDR1 MNHEY, CDR2 SVGAGI. This CDR3 is built from 14 residues. With V trimmed by 0 bases and J by 5 bases, 0 bases remained unmatched. The CDR3 region has the DNA TGTGCCAGCAGTTACTCCAGGGGGACCGGGGAGCTGTTTTTT. It specifies CASSYSRGTGELFF.

This clone has only a few counts. The chain couples TRBV29-1 to TRBJ2-7, with 7 bases identical to TRBD2. Germline CDR1 reads SQVTM; CDR2 reads ANQGSEA. J lost 2 bases, V lost 7 bases, and 5 bases had no gene match. This CDR3 comprises 12 residues. The CDR3 DNA reads as TGCAGCGCCACTAGCGCAACCTACGAGCAGTACTTC. Translation gives CSATSATYEQYF.

The genes are TRBV5-1 and TRBJ1-2, with 10 bases matching TRBD1. This CDR3 has 16 residues. Trimming at V came to 5 bases and at J to 2 bases, leaving 9 bases not matched to a gene. The germline V gene has CDR1 SGHRS and CDR2 YFSETQ. In DNA form, the CDR3 reads TGCGCCAGCAGATCCCTCCCGGGACAGGGGAACTATGGCTACACCTTC. This codes for CASRSLPGQGNYGYTF.

The V gene is TRBV7-3, the J gene TRBJ1-2, with TRBD1 identical over 7 bases. The germline V gene encodes CDR1 SGHTA and CDR2 FQGTGA. This CDR3 is 16 amino acids long. V shed 5 bases and J 5 bases; nucleotides not matched to a gene: 14. As DNA, the CDR3 is TGTGCCAGCAGCCCAGGTCCCACAGGGGCGGGGTATGGCTACACCTTC. It encodes CASSPGPTGAGYGYTF.